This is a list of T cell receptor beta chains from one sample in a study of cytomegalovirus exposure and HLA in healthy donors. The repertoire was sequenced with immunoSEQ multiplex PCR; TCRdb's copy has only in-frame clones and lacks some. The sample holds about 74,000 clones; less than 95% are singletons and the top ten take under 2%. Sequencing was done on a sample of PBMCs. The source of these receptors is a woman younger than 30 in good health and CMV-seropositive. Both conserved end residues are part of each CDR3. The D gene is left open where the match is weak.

DNA: TGTGCCAGCTCACCAATTCAGGGTATGGGGCCGAACACTGAAGCTTTCTTT
CDR3: CASSPIQGMGPNTEAFF
J: TRBJ1-1
D: NA
V: TRBV18

DNA: TGCGCCAGCAGCTTGATAGCAGAAAACACTGAAGCTTTCTTT
CDR3: CASSLIAENTEAFF
J: TRBJ1-1
D: NA
V: TRBV5-1

DNA: TGTGCTAGTGGGAGTGGACAGGGGTTCGATGAGCAGTTCTTC
CDR3: CASGSGQGFDEQFF
J: TRBJ2-1
D: TRBD1
V: TRBV12-5

DNA: TGTGCCAGCAGTAGGGGACAGGGGGTTTACGAGCAGTACTTC
CDR3: CASSRGQGVYEQYF
J: TRBJ2-7
D: TRBD1
V: TRBV2

DNA: TGTGCCAGCGCATGGAGCGGGAGGGGGGAGACCCAGTACTTC
CDR3: CASAWSGRGETQYF
J: TRBJ2-5
D: TRBD2
V: TRBV19

DNA: TGCGCCAGCTGCTTGGTAGGGGTCGAAGCCTACAATGAGCAGTTCTTC
CDR3: CASCLVGVEAYNEQFF
J: TRBJ2-1
D: NA
V: TRBV5-1

DNA: TGTGCCAGCAGCTTGGCTGGGACAGGGTACGAGCAGTACTTC
CDR3: CASSLAGTGYEQYF
J: TRBJ2-7
D: TRBD1
V: TRBV5-4

DNA: TGTGCCGAAACAAGGGGCCAATACACAGATACGCAGTATTTT
CDR3: CAETRGQYTDTQYF
J: TRBJ2-3
D: NA
V: TRBV5-8

DNA: TGTGCCAGCAGCTTAGATTCGAGGGGGAACTATGGCTACACCTTC
CDR3: CASSLDSRGNYGYTF
J: TRBJ1-2
D: NA
V: TRBV11-3

DNA: TGTGCCAGCAGCCGAACTCAGACAGGGTCTAATGAAAAACTGTTTTTT
CDR3: CASSRTQTGSNEKLFF
J: TRBJ1-4
D: TRBD1
V: TRBV5-4

DNA: TGTGCCAGCAGCCCTGGGAGCAGCGAAAGAAGGAGAGATACGCAGTATTTT
CDR3: CASSPGSSERRRDTQYF
J: TRBJ2-3
D: NA
V: TRBV28

DNA: TGCGCCAGCAGCTCCCGGGACATGGTCTCCTACGAGCAGTACTTC
CDR3: CASSSRDMVSYEQYF
J: TRBJ2-7
D: NA
V: TRBV5-1